This passage covers 17 T cell receptor beta chains from one sample sequenced in a study of T-cell memory formation after mild COVID-19. TCRdb fed the 5' RACE reads into MiXCR, producing one record per CDR3 protein. This table has roughly 150,000 distinct CDR3 sequences, 13% to 15% appearing once. Sequencing used PBMCs or a T cell subset sorted from them (not recorded which). The source of these receptors is an adult woman who had mild COVID-19 (a few samples of this study predate the infection). Cell type and time point are not known.

The chain joins TRBV4-2 to TRBJ2-1; the D gene is possibly TRBD1 (6 bases). V gave up 6 bases and J gave up 5 bases, with 14 bases separating them. From germline, CDR1 is LGHNA and CDR2 YNFKEQ. The CDR3 length is 14 residues. Here the CDR3 reads CASSPRQANNEQFF. CDR3 sequence (DNA): TGTGCCAGCAGTCCCCGACAGGCCAACAATGAGCAGTTCTTC.

CDR3 in DNA: TGTGCCAGCAGCTTATACCCAGGGGTTCAGCCCCAGCATTTT. Translated: CASSLYPGVQPQHF. The rearrangement joins TRBV7-3 to TRBJ1-5; D is perhaps TRBD1 (6 bases). The CDR3 length is 14 residues. The germline V gene has CDR1 SGHTA and CDR2 FQGTGA. The ends were cut back, 2 bases at V and 6 bases at J, with 11 bases in the middle.

The gene calls are TRBV5-1 and TRBJ2-5; D call uncertain. The CDR3 has 14 residues. Germline CDR1 and CDR2: SGHRS and YFSETQ. The V end lost 0 bases, the J end lost 2 bases, and 8 bases lay between the germline ends. CDR3 in amino acids: CASSLGARQETQYF. CDR3 in DNA: TGCGCCAGCAGCTTGGGGGCAAGACAAGAGACCCAGTACTTC.

This chain connects TRBV6-5 to TRBJ1-5, with unresolved D. V lost 6 bases and J lost 3, with 9 bases in between. This CDR3 region has 13 residues. From germline, CDR1 is MNHEY and CDR2 SVGAGI. CDR3 nucleotide sequence: TGTGCCAGCAGCCTGGCCCCCAATCAGCCCCAGCATTTT. It codes for CASSLAPNQPQHF.

The CDR3 is CASSHEAYEQYF. For the CDR3, the DNA is TGTGCCAGCAGCCACGAGGCTTACGAGCAGTACTTC. V and J are TRBV7-9 and TRBJ2-7, with no clear D. Germline V lookup: CDR1 SEHNR, CDR2 FQNEAQ (reference sequence). Trimming took off 5 bases at V and 4 bases at J, with 9 bases between the two ends. The CDR3 loop spans 12 amino acids.

This chain connects TRBV24-1 to TRBJ1-2, with 8 nucleotides matching TRBD1. CDR3 length equals 13 residues. V was clipped by 4 bases and J by 8 bases; unmatched bases: 5. Germline lookup yields CDR1 KGHDR and CDR2 SFDVKD. The CDR3 region is CATSDSTGDGYTF. CDR3 nucleotides: TGTGCCACCAGTGACTCGACAGGGGACGGCTACACCTTC.

This clonotype was detected a few times. The CDR3 end shows no conserved phenylalanine or tryptophan, and so a read error is likely. No DNA is shown, since the ends of the CDR3 on it are uncertain; the CDR3 is the one TCRdb lists. The chain has TRBV7-8 and TRBJ2-7; the table assigns TRBD1, which was not confirmed against the DNA. Counting both end residues, the CDR3 totals 13 amino acids. Germline loops: CDR1 SGHVS, CDR2 FQNEAQ. The CDR3 spells CASSLVQGARTHL.

This chain uses TRBV5-1 with TRBJ2-7; tentatively, D is TRBD1 (5 bases). This CDR3 has 13 residues. V was trimmed by 1 base and J by 5 bases, leaving 10 bases between them. In germline, CDR1 is SGHRS, CDR2 YFSETQ. This CDR3 reads CASSLMGPHEQYF. CDR3 bases: TGCGCCAGCAGCTTGATGGGGCCCCACGAGCAGTACTTC.

The chain joins TRBV27 to TRBJ1-2; D may be TRBD1 (6 bases). The germline CDR1 and CDR2 sequences are MNHEY and SMNVEV (reference sequence). Trimming pared 3 bases from V and 8 bases from J, leaving 16 bases between. The length of the CDR3 is 14 residues. In DNA form, the CDR3 reads TGTGCCAGCAGTTTGGGGGGCCTCGGGAACGGCTACACCTTC. It specifies CASSLGGLGNGYTF.

This chain joins TRBV25-1 and TRBJ2-2; the match to TRBD2 covers 12 bases. Germline-derived CDR1 and CDR2 are MGHDK and SYGVNS. Trimming at V came to 2 bases and at J to 5 bases, leaving 0 bases not matched to a gene. CDR3 length: 15 amino acids. CDR3 sequence reads: CASSEGLAGTGELFF. CDR3 coding DNA: TGTGCCAGCAGTGAAGGACTAGCGGGGACCGGGGAGCTGTTTTTT.

This clonotype was seen a few times. The CDR3 coding sequence is TGTGCCAGCAGCTTTTCCGAGTACCTCTATGGCTACACCTTC. This sequence encodes CASSFSEYLYGYTF. This chain links TRBV7-2 with TRBJ1-2; D is undetermined. V gave up 3 bases and J gave up 4 bases, with 12 bases separating them. CDR1 is SGHTA, CDR2 FQGNSA, per germline. The CDR3 has 14 residues.

In its sample, this clonotype was seen a few times. The genes are TRBV7-6 and TRBJ2-7; 10 nucleotides agree with TRBD2. V shed 0 bases and J 4 bases; nucleotides not matched to a gene: 3. This CDR3 is built from 15 residues. Germline CDR1 reads SGHVS; CDR2 reads FNYEAQ. DNA for the CDR3: TGTGCCAGCAGCTTAGCCGGGACTAGCGTTTACGAGCAGTACTTC. Its protein product is CASSLAGTSVYEQYF.

This chain connects TRBV24-1 to TRBJ2-3; D remains unclear. V was pared by 8 bases and J by 2 bases, with 10 bases between. This CDR3 has 13 residues. CDR1 and CDR2 (germline): KGHDR, SFDVKD. Written as DNA, the CDR3 is TGTGCCACCAACTGGAATTCCACAGATACGCAGTATTTT. This sequence encodes CATNWNSTDTQYF.

This clonotype has just a few counts. This rearrangement joins TRBV2 to TRBJ1-5, with 9 bases that match TRBD1. V shed 5 bases and J 4 bases; nucleotides not matched to a gene: 6. The CDR3 extends over 15 amino acids. Germline V gene lookup returns CDR1 SNHLY and CDR2 FYNNEI. The CDR3 DNA follows: TGTGCCAGCAGTACCGGGACAGGGAGGAATCAGCCCCAGCATTTT. Translating it yields CASSTGTGRNQPQHF.

This clonotype showed up many times. The chain couples TRBV12-3 or TRBV12-4 to TRBJ2-2, with 7 bases fitting TRBD2. CDR3 length: 16 amino acids. The V gene end was trimmed by 0 bases and the J gene end by 7 bases; junction bases not matched to a gene: 8. CDR3 amino acids: CASSLAIASGHGELFF. CDR3 nucleotides: TGTGCCAGCAGTTTAGCGATAGCTAGCGGACACGGGGAGCTGTTTTTT.

The CDR3 region has the DNA TGTGCCAGCGGGATTGGGAGAAATCAAGGTTCACCCCTCCACTTT. This translates into CASGIGRNQGSPLHF. V and J are TRBV9 and TRBJ1-6, with unresolved D. Germline loops: CDR1 SGDLS, CDR2 YYNGEE. V was clipped by 7 bases and J by 9 bases, with 20 bases between them. This CDR3 is built from 15 residues.

The chain uses TRBV12-3 or TRBV12-4 and TRBJ2-5; 7 bases are a match to TRBD1. The CDR3 runs to 15 residues. V shed 5 bases and J 2 bases; nucleotides not matched to a gene: 8. The CDR3 is CASSLNRGGQETQYF. DNA for the CDR3: TGTGCCAGCAGTCTTAACAGGGGTGGACAAGAGACCCAGTACTTC.